The source of this T cell receptor beta chain is a study of human T cells and chemical hapten exposure. Indicated time point: pre-sensitization, week 0. Regarding treatment: therapeutic diphenylcyclopropenone sensitization with weekly scalp DPC. TCRdb processed the RACE reads anew with MiXCR; each CDR3 protein has one entry. This table holds fewer than 65,000 distinct CDR3 sequences, 8.5% to 10% found once. V lost 2 bases, J lost 8 bases, and 9 bases lay in between. This CDR3 contains 12 residues. In germline, CDR1 is MDHEN, CDR2 SYDVKM. This TCR came from a middle-aged woman with alopecia areata. Some clones in this sample may be carry-over from other donors' samples. The source material was whole blood, sampled in connection with sensitization to the hapten diphenylcyclopropenone (DPC). This chain uses TRBV28 with TRBJ1-2; D is ambiguous. The CDR3 DNA sequence: TGTGCCAGCAGTTTACCAGTCCGGGGCTACACCTTC. Translating it yields CASSLPVRGYTF.